Listed below are T cell receptor beta chains from one sample, sequenced in a study of glioma-infiltrating T cells. TCRdb recomputed calls from the multiplex PCR reads with MiXCR, one row per CDR3 protein. The sample consists of a few hundred thousand distinct CDR3 sequences, about two fifths of them appearing once. Sequenced material: glioma tissue, nonneoplastic brain tissue, or PBMCs (not recorded which). The receptor set was obtained from a human donor with low-grade glioma or glioblastoma, undergoing nonglioma brain surgery, or in good health (not recorded which). Both conserved end residues are part of each CDR3. The D gene is left open where the match is weak. Some rows mark clone size as missing; the rest say once, few, many or name a class of expanded clone.

>12|TRBJ2-3|TRBV12-3/TRBV12-4|NA|few
CASSDLTDTQYF
TGTGCCAGCAGTGACCTCACAGATACGCAGTATTTT
>11|TRBJ2-1|TRBV24-1|NA|NA
CAASGWNEQFF
TGTGCCGCCAGTGGATGGAATGAGCAGTTCTTC
>15|TRBJ2-1|TRBV27|NA|NA
CASSEGTNSYNEQFF
TGTGCCAGCAGTGAGGGGACAAACTCCTACAACGAGCAGTTCTTC
>14|TRBJ1-1|TRBV27|NA|few
CASSLLRGGTEAFF
TGTGCCAGCAGTTTATTGAGGGGAGGCACTGAAGCTTTCTTT
>12|TRBJ1-2|TRBV2|NA|NA
CASSGGTYGYTF
TGTGCCAGCAGTGGAGGGACCTATGGCTACACCTTC
>16|TRBJ2-2|TRBV7-9|TRBD1|NA
CASSWSGTANTGELFF
TGTGCCAGCAGCTGGTCCGGGACAGCGAACACCGGGGAGCTGTTTTTT
>15|TRBJ2-1|TRBV6-1|TRBD1|many
CASSYGTALYNEQFF
TGTGCCAGCAGTTATGGGACAGCCCTCTACAATGAGCAGTTCTTC
>13|TRBJ2-1|TRBV27|NA|NA
CASTDAGKNDQFF
TGTGCCAGCACAGACGCAGGGAAGAATGATCAGTTCTTC
>16|TRBJ2-7|TRBV4-1|NA|few
CASSQASSPGLYEQYF
TGCGCCAGCAGCCAAGCCTCTTCACCGGGACTGTACGAGCAGTACTTC
>17|TRBJ2-5|TRBV4-3|NA|NA
CVSSQEDSGTDQETQYF
TGCGTCAGCAGCCAAGAAGATTCCGGGACCGACCAAGAGACCCAGTACTTC
>15|TRBJ1-1|TRBV27|NA|once
CASSPPYGTHAEAFF
TGTGCCAGCAGTCCACCTTACGGGACCCACGCTGAAGCTTTCTTT
>15|TRBJ1-1|TRBV5-5|NA|NA
CVSSVEGVMNTEAFF
TGTGTCAGCAGCGTAGAAGGGGTCATGAACACTGAAGCTTTCTTT
>14|TRBJ2-7|TRBV27|NA|NA
CASNKLGGSNEQYF
TGTGCCAGCAATAAACTAGGGGGTTCTAACGAGCAGTACTTC
>15|TRBJ2-1|TRBV6-2/TRBV6-3|NA|few
CASRHPGHFYNEQSF
TGTGCCAGCAGGCATCCGGGACACTTCTACAATGAGCAGTCCTTC
>14|TRBJ2-7|TRBV24-1|TRBD1|NA
CATSDPGQGQEQYF
TGTGCCACCAGTGACCCGGGACAGGGGCAAGAGCAGTACTTC
>13|TRBJ2-3|TRBV7-2|NA|many
CASSLNAGSTQYF
TGTGCCAGCAGCTTAAATGCCGGTAGTACGCAGTATTTT
>14|TRBJ2-7|TRBV10-3|NA|few
CAISEPTGGREQYF
TGTGCCATCAGTGAGCCTACCGGGGGCCGGGAGCAGTACTTC
>12|TRBJ2-1|TRBV12-3/TRBV12-4|NA|NA
CASSHQERRQFF
TGTGCCAGCAGTCACCAGGAGCGCCGACAGTTCTTC
>13|TRBJ1-5|TRBV20-1|TRBD1|many
CSAPDRINQPQHF
TGCAGTGCTCCGGACAGGATCAATCAGCCCCAGCATTTT
>12|TRBJ1-5|TRBV4-1|NA|NA
CASSQGDWPQHF
TGCGCCAGCAGCCAGGGGGATTGGCCCCAGCATTTT
>13|TRBJ1-6|TRBV20-1|NA|many
CSASAGENSPLHF
TGCAGTGCTAGCGCAGGGGAAAATTCACCCCTCCACTTT
>15|TRBJ2-2|TRBV6-6|NA|many
CASSYSTGNTGELFF
TGTGCCAGCAGTTACTCGACCGGGAACACCGGGGAGCTGTTTTTT
>14|TRBJ1-2|TRBV13|TRBD1|NA
CASSPGQGGSGYTF
TGTGCCAGCAGCCCGGGACAGGGAGGCTCCGGCTACACCTTC
>22|TRBJ2-5|TRBV4-3|NA|NA
CASSQDAKDRGATSGIQETKYF
TGCGCCAGCAGCCAAGATGCCAAGGACAGGGGCGCAACTAGCGGGATCCAAGAGACAAAGTACTTC
>14|TRBJ1-5|TRBV24-1|NA|NA
CATSDSRSNQPQHF
TGTGCCACCAGTGATTCAAGAAGCAATCAGCCCCAGCATTTT
>14|TRBJ1-2|TRBV7-8|NA|few
CASSLVSTEYGYTF
TGTGCCAGCAGCTTAGTAAGCACAGAATATGGCTACACCTTC
>17|TRBJ2-1|TRBV4-3|TRBD2|NA
CASSQDLAGGPYNEQFF
TGCGCCAGCAGCCAAGATTTAGCGGGAGGGCCTTACAATGAGCAGTTCTTC
>12|TRBJ2-7|TRBV12-3/TRBV12-4|NA|NA
CASSTTACEQYF
TGTGCCAGCAGTACGACAGCGTGCGAGCAGTACTTC
>13|TRBJ2-1|TRBV5-1|NA|few
CASSGRVANEQFF
TGCGCCAGCAGCGGGAGAGTAGCAAATGAGCAGTTCTTC
>15|TRBJ2-2|TRBV27|TRBD1|many
CASSRDRVGTGELFF
TGTGCCAGCAGTAGGGACAGGGTAGGCACCGGGGAGCTGTTTTTT
>21|TRBJ2-5|TRBV20-1|TRBD2|few
CSARAPPSWTSGRASRETQYF
TGCAGTGCTAGAGCTCCTCCGTCCTGGACTAGCGGGAGGGCCTCTCGGGAGACCCAGTACTTC
>15|TRBJ1-2|TRBV20-1|NA|few
CSARAPGGSNYGYTF
TGCAGTGCTAGAGCGCCGGGGGGGTCTAACTATGGCTACACCTTC
>13|TRBJ1-2|TRBV28|NA|many
CASSLKGSYGYTF
TGTGCCAGCAGTTTGAAGGGGTCCTATGGCTACACCTTC
>13|TRBJ2-7|TRBV20-1|TRBD2|NA
CSGGTSETHEQYF
TGCAGTGGCGGGACTAGCGAGACCCACGAGCAGTACTTC
>17|TRBJ1-2|TRBV7-2|NA|NA
CASSLAVESGLNRGYTF
TGCGCCAGCAGCCTTGCGGTTGAGTCAGGGCTTAATCGGGGCTACACCTTC
>14|TRBJ2-1|TRBV7-2|TRBD2|many
CASSFGGREDEQFF
TGTGCCAGCAGCTTCGGTGGGAGGGAGGATGAGCAGTTCTTC
>17|TRBJ2-1|TRBV7-2|TRBD2|NA
CDSSLQGLAERYNEQFF
TGTGACAGCAGCTTGCAGGGACTAGCGGAAAGATACAATGAGCAGTTCTTC
>17|TRBJ2-1|TRBV27|TRBD2|many
CASRPHTSGSSYNEQFF
TGTGCCAGCAGGCCGCACACTAGCGGCAGCTCCTACAATGAGCAGTTCTTC
>15|TRBJ1-1|TRBV27|TRBD1|NA
CASSPRTGENTEAFF
TGTGCCAGCAGTCCACGGACAGGGGAGAACACTGAAGCTTTCTTT
>14|TRBJ1-1|TRBV7-9|NA|NA
CASSPTTSAAEDFF
TGTGCCAGCAGCCCTACGACATCTGCTGCTGAAGATTTCTTT
>15|TRBJ2-1|TRBV6-1|NA|many
CASKGTLSSYNEQFF
TGTGCCAGCAAAGGGACTCTAAGCTCCTACAATGAGCAGTTCTTC
>15|TRBJ2-1|TRBV19|NA|few
CASTIRAGSYNEQFF
TGTGCCAGTACCATCCGGGCAGGGTCCTACAATGAGCAGTTCTTC
>14|TRBJ2-1|TRBV28|NA|NA
CASSPRNKNNEQFF
TGTGCCAGCAGTCCACGGAATAAGAACAATGAGCAGTTCTTC
>15|TRBJ2-1|TRBV6-1|TRBD2|NA
CASSSFGRESNEQFF
TGTGCCAGCAGCTCTTTCGGGAGGGAGAGTAATGAGCAGTTCTTC
>16|TRBJ2-1|TRBV7-9|TRBD2|once
CASSFATSGKYNEQFF
TGTGCCAGCAGCTTCGCTACTAGCGGAAAATACAATGAGCAGTTCTTC
>12|TRBJ1-1|TRBV20-1|TRBD1|NA
CSADRGGTEALF
TGCAGCGCGGACAGGGGGGGCACTGAAGCTTTATTT
>11|TRBJ1-6|TRBV7-2|NA|NA
CASSRNSPLHF
TGTGCCAGCAGCCGTAATTCACCCCTCCACTTT
>11|TRBJ2-3|TRBV6-6|NA|many
CASSYGHTQYF
TGTGCCAGCAGTTACGGTCATACGCAGTATTTT
>15|TRBJ2-1|TRBV28|NA|NA
CASSWVPSSYNEQFF
TGTGCCAGCAGTTGGGTCCCCAGCTCCTACAATGAGCAGTTCTTC
>13|TRBJ1-2|TRBV28|TRBD1|many
CASSRDRNYGYTF
TGTGCCAGCAGTCGGGACAGAAACTATGGCTACACCTTC
>15|TRBJ1-2|TRBV15|NA|many
CATSRDLLGGYGYTF
TGTGCCACCAGCAGAGATTTATTAGGAGGTTATGGCTACACCTTC
>16|TRBJ2-2|TRBV27|NA|many
CASSLVGFSNTGELFF
TGTGCCAGCAGTTTAGTGGGTTTCTCGAACACCGGGGAGCTGTTTTTT
>15|TRBJ1-6|TRBV11-2|NA|NA
CASSLRGSPDSPLHF
TGTGCCAGCAGCTTACGGGGGTCCCCAGATTCACCCCTCCACTTT
>16|TRBJ1-2|TRBV20-1|TRBD1|many
CSASVDRLRWTYGYTF
TGCAGTGCTAGCGTGGACAGGTTAAGGTGGACTTATGGCTACACCTTC
>14|TRBJ1-1|TRBV3-1|NA|NA
CASSIRDLNTEAFF
TGTGCCAGCAGCATCCGGGACTTGAACACTGAAGCTTTCTTT